These T cell receptor beta chains were read from a single sample in a study of identical twins. Via MiXCR, TCRdb re-called the 5' RACE reads, giving one row per CDR3 protein. The top ten hold about 0.3% of the sample, which has 1.5 million to 2 million distinct CDR3 sequences, roughly a third seen once. The sequenced sample was cord blood. Receptors originate from a newborn girl in good health. Both conserved end residues are part of each CDR3. A D gene is named only where the DNA matches it firmly. Clone size, where shown, is once, few, many, or a class for clones that have expanded.

CDR3 DNA: TGCGCCAGCAGGCAGACCCCGACAGGAGAACTCACTGAAGCTTTCTTT
CDR3 protein: CASRQTPTGELTEAFF
J gene: TRBJ1-1
D gene: NA
clone size: NA
V gene: TRBV5-1

CDR3 DNA: TGTGCCAGCAGTTTTAACAGGGGGTTGGATCAGCCCCAGCATTTT
CDR3 protein: CASSFNRGLDQPQHF
J gene: TRBJ1-5
D gene: TRBD1
clone size: NA
V gene: TRBV12-3/TRBV12-4

CDR3 DNA: TGCGCCAGCTCCTGGGGGACAGAGTCCTACGAGCAGTACTTC
CDR3 protein: CASSWGTESYEQYF
J gene: TRBJ2-7
D gene: TRBD1
clone size: few
V gene: TRBV5-1

CDR3 DNA: TGTGCCAGCAGCCCTGCTCCATTAAAGCGGAGGCACAATGAGCAGTTCTTC
CDR3 protein: CASSPAPLKRRHNEQFF
J gene: TRBJ2-1
D gene: NA
clone size: few
V gene: TRBV28

CDR3 DNA: TGTGCCAGCAGCAATGACCGGGCCGAGCAGTACTTC
CDR3 protein: CASSNDRAEQYF
J gene: TRBJ2-7
D gene: NA
clone size: NA
V gene: TRBV28

CDR3 DNA: TGTGCCAGCAGTTCCCTCGGACTAGCGGGACCCACAGATACGCAGTATTTT
CDR3 protein: CASSSLGLAGPTDTQYF
J gene: TRBJ2-3
D gene: TRBD2
clone size: NA
V gene: TRBV27

CDR3 DNA: TGTGCCAGCAGTTTAGGGACTAGCGGGAGAAGGATAAGCGCAGATACGCAGTATTTT
CDR3 protein: CASSLGTSGRRISADTQYF
J gene: TRBJ2-3
D gene: TRBD2
clone size: NA
V gene: TRBV27

CDR3 DNA: TGCAGTGCTAGGAGTGGCACGAATCAGCCCCAGCATTTT
CDR3 protein: CSARSGTNQPQHF
J gene: TRBJ1-5
D gene: NA
clone size: NA
V gene: TRBV20-1

CDR3 DNA: TGTGCCAGCAGTTACAGGGACAAGCCCTACGAGCAGTACTTC
CDR3 protein: CASSYRDKPYEQYF
J gene: TRBJ2-7
D gene: NA
clone size: NA
V gene: TRBV6-5

CDR3 DNA: TGTGCCAGCAGCCAAGCTAGCCGCGTTAACTACGAGCAGTACTTC
CDR3 protein: CASSQASRVNYEQYF
J gene: TRBJ2-7
D gene: NA
clone size: few
V gene: TRBV3-1

CDR3 DNA: TGTGCCAGCATGGCCCGGTCGGATACGCAGTATTTT
CDR3 protein: CASMARSDTQYF
J gene: TRBJ2-3
D gene: NA
clone size: few
V gene: TRBV28

CDR3 DNA: TGTGCCAGCAGTGCCCAGGATACGCAGTATTTT
CDR3 protein: CASSAQDTQYF
J gene: TRBJ2-3
D gene: NA
clone size: many
V gene: TRBV28

CDR3 DNA: TGCGCCAGCAGCTCCGGCCCTCGGGTACCGAACACTGAAGCTTTCTTT
CDR3 protein: CASSSGPRVPNTEAFF
J gene: TRBJ1-1
D gene: NA
clone size: NA
V gene: TRBV5-1

CDR3 DNA: TGTGCCAGCAGCTTAATGCACGGCGGCTCTGGAAACACCATATATTTT
CDR3 protein: CASSLMHGGSGNTIYF
J gene: TRBJ1-3
D gene: NA
clone size: NA
V gene: TRBV7-9

CDR3 DNA: TGCAGTGCAAGAGACACAGGGAGGGCTAATGAAAAACTGTTTTTT
CDR3 protein: CSARDTGRANEKLFF
J gene: TRBJ1-4
D gene: NA
clone size: NA
V gene: TRBV20-1

CDR3 DNA: TGCGCCAGCAGCCGACTAGGGACAGGGCGCACAGATACGCAGTATTTT
CDR3 protein: CASSRLGTGRTDTQYF
J gene: TRBJ2-3
D gene: TRBD1
clone size: NA
V gene: TRBV5-1

CDR3 DNA: TGCGCCAGCAAGCGGGGGAGTACAATGGGCAATGAGCAGTTCTTC
CDR3 protein: CASKRGSTMGNEQFF
J gene: TRBJ2-1
D gene: TRBD2
clone size: few
V gene: TRBV5-1

CDR3 DNA: TGTGCCAGCAGTCGCGGGACAGGGCTTAACTATGGCTACACCTTC
CDR3 protein: CASSRGTGLNYGYTF
J gene: TRBJ1-2
D gene: TRBD1
clone size: NA
V gene: TRBV27

CDR3 DNA: TGTGCCAGTGCCACGGGGACAGATACGCAGTATTTT
CDR3 protein: CASATGTDTQYF
J gene: TRBJ2-3
D gene: NA
clone size: NA
V gene: TRBV6-6

CDR3 DNA: TGTGCCAGCAGCCCAGACAGGGATCAACTGTTTTTT
CDR3 protein: CASSPDRDQLFF
J gene: TRBJ1-4
D gene: TRBD1
clone size: NA
V gene: TRBV7-9

CDR3 DNA: TGCGCCAGCAGACAGGATACCGGGGAGCTGTTTTTT
CDR3 protein: CASRQDTGELFF
J gene: TRBJ2-2
D gene: NA
clone size: few
V gene: TRBV5-1

CDR3 DNA: TGCGCCAGCAGACCCCCGAACAGGGGGATCAATGAGCAGTACTTC
CDR3 protein: CASRPPNRGINEQYF
J gene: TRBJ2-5
D gene: TRBD1
clone size: NA
V gene: TRBV5-1

CDR3 DNA: TGCGCCATCAGTTCAGGACAGGAGTACAATGAGCAGTACTTC
CDR3 protein: CAISSGQEYNEQYF
J gene: TRBJ2-7
D gene: TRBD1
clone size: once
V gene: TRBV10-3

CDR3 DNA: TGTGCCAGCAGCCAAGTGGTAGTCCTCTACAATGAGCAGTTCTTC
CDR3 protein: CASSQVVVLYNEQFF
J gene: TRBJ2-1
D gene: NA
clone size: few
V gene: TRBV4-2

CDR3 DNA: TGTGCCTCGGTAGGACAGGGCACAGATACGCAGTATTTT
CDR3 protein: CASVGQGTDTQYF
J gene: TRBJ2-3
D gene: TRBD1
clone size: few
V gene: TRBV6-1

CDR3 DNA: TGCGCCAGCAGCTTGGCCCGGACTAGCGGGGTGCAAGATACGCAGTATTTT
CDR3 protein: CASSLARTSGVQDTQYF
J gene: TRBJ2-3
D gene: TRBD2
clone size: NA
V gene: TRBV5-1

CDR3 DNA: TGTGCCAGCAGCTTAGTTACAGCTCCTTCCGAGCAGTACTTC
CDR3 protein: CASSLVTAPSEQYF
J gene: TRBJ2-7
D gene: NA
clone size: few
V gene: TRBV7-6

CDR3 DNA: TGTGCCAGCAGCCTAACAGGGCTAGATAACTATGGCTACACCTTC
CDR3 protein: CASSLTGLDNYGYTF
J gene: TRBJ1-2
D gene: NA
clone size: many
V gene: TRBV6-5

CDR3 DNA: TGCAGCGTCGGAGGAGGGAGAGGCGGCGCAGATACGCAGTATTTT
CDR3 protein: CSVGGGRGGADTQYF
J gene: TRBJ2-3
D gene: NA
clone size: NA
V gene: TRBV29-1

CDR3 DNA: TGTGCCAGCGTAACTAGCGGCCAAGAGACCCAGTACTTC
CDR3 protein: CASVTSGQETQYF
J gene: TRBJ2-5
D gene: TRBD2
clone size: few
V gene: TRBV11-2

CDR3 DNA: TGTGCCAGCTCACCACTAGCGGGGGGGCAAGAGCAGTTCTTC
CDR3 protein: CASSPLAGGQEQFF
J gene: TRBJ2-1
D gene: TRBD2
clone size: NA
V gene: TRBV18

CDR3 DNA: TGTGCCAGCAGTCCTCAGCCCGGACTAGGATCCTACAATGAGCAGTTCTTC
CDR3 protein: CASSPQPGLGSYNEQFF
J gene: TRBJ2-1
D gene: TRBD2
clone size: NA
V gene: TRBV12-3/TRBV12-4

CDR3 DNA: TGCGCCAGCAGCCCCCAGACTAGCGGGGGCACAGATACGCAGTATTTT
CDR3 protein: CASSPQTSGGTDTQYF
J gene: TRBJ2-3
D gene: TRBD2
clone size: NA
V gene: TRBV5-1

CDR3 DNA: TGCAGCGTTGGTACAGGGGGAAACACCATATATTTT
CDR3 protein: CSVGTGGNTIYF
J gene: TRBJ1-3
D gene: NA
clone size: few
V gene: TRBV29-1

CDR3 DNA: TGTGCCAGCAGCCGATCCGGGACAGTTTACAATGAGCAGTTCTTC
CDR3 protein: CASSRSGTVYNEQFF
J gene: TRBJ2-1
D gene: TRBD1
clone size: NA
V gene: TRBV3-1

CDR3 DNA: TGTGCCAGCAGCCCCGTGGGGGTAGTGTATAATTCACCCCTCCACTTT
CDR3 protein: CASSPVGVVYNSPLHF
J gene: TRBJ1-6
D gene: NA
clone size: NA
V gene: TRBV7-2

CDR3 DNA: TGCAGTGCTAGGGGCCGACAGGGGACCGGGGCCAACGTCCTGACTTTC
CDR3 protein: CSARGRQGTGANVLTF
J gene: TRBJ2-6
D gene: TRBD1
clone size: once
V gene: TRBV20-1

CDR3 DNA: TGTGCCAGCGAGACACCTCCCTACGAGCAGTACTTC
CDR3 protein: CASETPPYEQYF
J gene: TRBJ2-7
D gene: NA
clone size: few
V gene: TRBV28

CDR3 DNA: TGTGCCACCAGTGATCTAGGGCAGGGGGCCACCGGGGAGCTGTTTTTT
CDR3 protein: CATSDLGQGATGELFF
J gene: TRBJ2-2
D gene: TRBD1
clone size: NA
V gene: TRBV24-1

CDR3 DNA: TGTGCCAGCTTCCCCTTAGCAGGGCCGCCCAAGTTCTTC
CDR3 protein: CASFPLAGPPKFF
J gene: TRBJ2-1
D gene: NA
clone size: NA
V gene: TRBV18

CDR3 DNA: TGCAGTGCGCAGACAGGGGCCTACGAGCAGTACTTC
CDR3 protein: CSAQTGAYEQYF
J gene: TRBJ2-7
D gene: TRBD1
clone size: few
V gene: TRBV20-1

CDR3 DNA: TGCGCCAGCAGCCGCATATATAGCGGGAGACCCTACGAGCAGTACTTC
CDR3 protein: CASSRIYSGRPYEQYF
J gene: TRBJ2-7
D gene: TRBD2
clone size: few
V gene: TRBV4-1

CDR3 DNA: TGTGCCAGCAGTCGATTGGACAGGAGCTATGGCTACACCTTC
CDR3 protein: CASSRLDRSYGYTF
J gene: TRBJ1-2
D gene: TRBD1
clone size: NA
V gene: TRBV6-6

CDR3 DNA: TGTGCCAGCAGCGTGGGAGCGGGGGCCCACAATGAGCAGTACTTC
CDR3 protein: CASSVGAGAHNEQYF
J gene: TRBJ2-5
D gene: TRBD2
clone size: NA
V gene: TRBV9

CDR3 DNA: TGCAGTGCCCACAGGAGCTCCTATAATTCACCCCTCCACTTT
CDR3 protein: CSAHRSSYNSPLHF
J gene: TRBJ1-6
D gene: NA
clone size: NA
V gene: TRBV20-1

CDR3 DNA: TGTGCCAGCAGCCCCGGACAGGGAACCGGGGCCAACGTCCTGACTTTC
CDR3 protein: CASSPGQGTGANVLTF
J gene: TRBJ2-6
D gene: TRBD1
clone size: NA
V gene: TRBV4-2

CDR3 DNA: TGCAGTGCTAGACAGGGGGCCCTTCCTCTTGTAGCCAAAAACATTCAGTACTTC
CDR3 protein: CSARQGALPLVAKNIQYF
J gene: TRBJ2-4
D gene: TRBD1
clone size: NA
V gene: TRBV20-1

CDR3 DNA: TGTGCCACCAGCAGAGCAGGGGGGATCCCTGAAGCTTTCTTT
CDR3 protein: CATSRAGGIPEAFF
J gene: TRBJ1-1
D gene: TRBD1
clone size: few
V gene: TRBV15

CDR3 DNA: TGTGCCAGCAGCCAAGATTTCGGCAGCGGGAGCACAGATACGCAGTATTTT
CDR3 protein: CASSQDFGSGSTDTQYF
J gene: TRBJ2-3
D gene: NA
clone size: NA
V gene: TRBV3-1

CDR3 DNA: TGTGCCAGCAGTTTCCGGGACAGGGGGCCTCGGTACTTC
CDR3 protein: CASSFRDRGPRYF
J gene: TRBJ2-7
D gene: TRBD1
clone size: NA
V gene: TRBV28

CDR3 DNA: TGCAGCGTTGAAGCAGGGGAAATAAACGGCTACACCTTC
CDR3 protein: CSVEAGEINGYTF
J gene: TRBJ1-2
D gene: NA
clone size: few
V gene: TRBV29-1

CDR3 DNA: TGCGCCAGCAGCCAAGAGCAGCGTTCTCAGCCCCAGCATTTT
CDR3 protein: CASSQEQRSQPQHF
J gene: TRBJ1-5
D gene: NA
clone size: few
V gene: TRBV4-1

CDR3 DNA: TGCGCCAGCAGCCTTCTATTGAAGGGGGTAGGAGACACGCAGTATTTT
CDR3 protein: CASSLLLKGVGDTQYF
J gene: TRBJ2-3
D gene: NA
clone size: NA
V gene: TRBV5-1

CDR3 DNA: TGTGCCAGCTCACCACCGGGACAGAACTGGGCAGATACGCAGTATTTT
CDR3 protein: CASSPPGQNWADTQYF
J gene: TRBJ2-3
D gene: TRBD1
clone size: few
V gene: TRBV18

CDR3 DNA: TGTGCCAGCCTAGACACCCCTAAAAACATTCAGTACTTC
CDR3 protein: CASLDTPKNIQYF
J gene: TRBJ2-4
D gene: NA
clone size: few
V gene: TRBV2

CDR3 DNA: TGTGCCAGCAGCCAAGATGGAAGGATTTTCGCTGAAGCTTTCTTT
CDR3 protein: CASSQDGRIFAEAFF
J gene: TRBJ1-1
D gene: NA
clone size: few
V gene: TRBV3-1

CDR3 DNA: TGTGCCAGCAGTTTATTGGTAAGGCCAGGGAATCAGCCCCAGCATTTT
CDR3 protein: CASSLLVRPGNQPQHF
J gene: TRBJ1-5
D gene: NA
clone size: NA
V gene: TRBV28